The 15 T cell receptor beta chains below all came from one sample that was sequenced in a study of Tregs in tolerant kidney transplant recipients. Sequencing used immunoSEQ multiplex PCR; TCRdb keeps in-frame clones, though not all of them. The table has 110,000 or so clones, around 87% seen once; the top ten hold more than 0.3%. Sequenced material: CD4+ T cells from blood, taken before the transplant. These receptors all come from a human donor who received a combined kidney and bone marrow transplant.

V gene TRBV5-1 combines with J gene TRBJ2-3, with 8 bases identical to TRBD2. The V segment lost 4 bases and the J segment 4 bases; nucleotides outside the gene matches: 17. CDR3 length: 18 residues. Germline CDR1 reads SGHRS; CDR2 reads YFSETQ. The CDR3 sequence is CASSNSLSAQRESDTQYF. The CDR3 region has the DNA TGCGCCAGCAGCAACTCCTTAAGCGCCCAGCGGGAGTCAGATACGCAGTATTTT.

The CDR3 DNA follows: TGTGCCAGCAGCCCCCAACTGGGACGGACTATGATCACTGAAGCTTTCTTT. This encodes CASSPQLGRTMITEAFF. The rearrangement uses TRBV9 and TRBJ1-1; D might be TRBD1 (5 bases). Trimming cost V 4 bases and J 4 bases, with 23 bases left between them. The CDR3 runs to 17 residues. Germline V gives CDR1 SGDLS, CDR2 YYNGEE.

V gene TRBV27 combines with J gene TRBJ1-1; 7 bases fit TRBD1. From germline, CDR1 is MNHEY and CDR2 SMNVEV (reference sequence). The CDR3 sequence is 15 residues long. Losses at the gene ends were 1 base for V and 7 bases for J; bases not matched to a gene: 9. DNA for the CDR3: TGTGCCAGCAGTTTATTAGGTAGTCAGGGGGATGAAGCTTTCTTT. The encoded protein is CASSLLGSQGDEAFF.

The sample holds one count of this clone. The chain joins TRBV18 to TRBJ2-3, with TRBD2 identical over 7 bases. The CDR3 spans 14 residues. V trimming: 3 bases; J trimming: 1 base; junction bases outside the gene matches: 1. CDR1 and CDR2 from the germline V gene are KGHSH and LQKENI. The CDR3 DNA follows: TGTGCCAGCTCACCCCTAGCGGGCACAGATACGCAGTATTTT. It codes for CASSPLAGTDTQYF.

The V call is TRBV16, the J call TRBJ2-1, with 10 positions matching TRBD1. The J segment lost 8 bases and the V segment lost 2 bases, leaving 6 bases of the junction unmatched. CDR3 length: 15 residues. In germline, CDR1 is KGHSY, CDR2 FQNENV. In DNA, the CDR3 is TGTGCCAGCAGCCAAATGAGGACAGGGGGGGATGAGCAGTTCTTC. Translated, it gives CASSQMRTGGDEQFF.

This clone has just one count. The rearrangement links TRBV29-1 to TRBJ2-7; 7 nucleotides match TRBD1. CDR3 length equals 13 residues. Germline CDR1 SQVTM, CDR2 ANQGSEA. Trimming took 3 bases from V and 7 from J; bases not matched to a gene: 9. The CDR3 DNA follows: TGCAGCGTTGAGCCCGACAGGGCTGGGGAGCAGTACTTC. Its protein is CSVEPDRAGEQYF.

The chain couples TRBV6-5 to TRBJ1-5; TRBD1 agrees at 8 bases. This CDR3 is 13 amino acids long. Looked up from germline, CDR1 is MNHEY and CDR2 is SVGAGI. V lost 2 bases, J lost 6 bases, and 0 bases stayed unmatched. CDR3 region: CASSYDRGQPQHF. The CDR3 DNA sequence: TGTGCCAGCAGTTACGACAGGGGTCAGCCCCAGCATTTT.

The rearrangement links TRBV7-2 to TRBJ2-7; D gene unclear. Germline V gene sequence: CDR1 SGHTA, CDR2 FQGNSA. V lost 1 base to trimming and J lost 4 bases, with 5 bases between them. The CDR3 is 12 residues long. DNA for the CDR3: TGTGCCAGCAGCTTAGACTTATACGAGCAGTACTTC. Protein product: CASSLDLYEQYF.

This sequence joins TRBV2 and TRBJ2-5; 10 bases agree with TRBD2. The germline CDR1 and CDR2 sequences are SNHLY and FYNNEI. CDR3 size: 15 residues. V lost 2 bases, J lost 5 bases, and 5 bases stayed unmatched. In nucleotides, the CDR3 is TGTGCCAGCAGTGAACGCAGCGGGGGGGCGGAGACCCAGTACTTC. It encodes CASSERSGGAETQYF. Full variable domain (outside the CDR3, taken from reference TRBV2 and TRBJ2-5): EPEVTQTPSHQVTQMGQEVILRCVPISNHLYFYWYRQILGQKVEFLVSFYNNEISEKSEIFDDQFSVERPDGSNFTLKIRSTKLEDSAMYFCASSERSGGAETQYFGPGTRLLVL.

V gene TRBV7-9 combines with J gene TRBJ1-1; D unresolved. With 0 bases removed from V and 11 bases from J, the gap between germline ends came to 13 bases. Germline lookup yields CDR1 SEHNR and CDR2 FQNEAQ (reference sequence). The CDR3 spans 13 residues. Here the CDR3 DNA reads TGTGCCAGCAGCTTAGCCGGTCCCAAAGAGGCTTTCTTT. Translating it yields CASSLAGPKEAFF. The whole variable domain, remainder taken from reference TRBV7-9 and TRBJ1-1, is DTGVSQNPRHKITKRGQNVTFRCDPISEHNRLYWYRQTLGQGPEFLTYFQNEAQLEKSRLLSDRFSAERPKGSFSTLEIQRTEQGDSAMYLCASSLAGPKEAFFGQGTRLTVV.

V usage is TRBV19 and J usage is TRBJ2-3; 8 positions agree with TRBD2. The CDR3 totals 17 residues. V lost 4 bases to trimming and J lost 0 bases; unmatched junction nucleotides: 9. CDR1 and CDR2 from the germline V gene are LNHDA and SQIVND (reference sequence). The chain's CDR3 is CASSTSGVAGSTDTQYF. CDR3 in DNA: TGTGCCAGTAGTACGTCTGGGGTAGCGGGGAGCACAGATACGCAGTATTTT.

CDR3 bases: TGTGCCAGCAGACGAAATTTCGCTCGGGATTATGAGCAGTACTTC. It specifies CASRRNFARDYEQYF. The chain has TRBV7-2 and TRBJ2-7, with D tentatively TRBD2 (5 bases). CDR1 and CDR2 (germline): SGHTA, FQGNSA. V lost 6 bases, J lost 7 bases, and 22 bases lay in between. This CDR3 spans 15 amino acids.

V usage is TRBV28 and J usage is TRBJ2-5; 15 nucleotides align to TRBD2. Trimming took 6 bases from V and 4 from J; bases not matched to a gene: 6. The CDR3 consists of 16 residues. The V gene's germline CDR1 is MDHEN and CDR2 SYDVKM. CDR3: CASSLPGLAGGETQYF. Here the CDR3 DNA reads TGTGCCAGCAGCCTACCGGGACTAGCGGGAGGAGAGACCCAGTACTTC.

This rearrangement joins TRBV19 to TRBJ2-7, with D hard to call. Germline assignment: CDR1 LNHDA and CDR2 SQIVND (reference sequence). The CDR3 runs to 14 residues. Trimming cost V 4 bases and J 2 bases, with 12 bases left between them. CDR3 sequence reads: CASSKQAKTYEQYF. As DNA, the CDR3 is TGTGCCAGTAGTAAACAAGCGAAAACCTACGAGCAGTACTTC.

A few counts support this clone. The J gene is TRBJ1-2, the V gene TRBV27, with D possibly TRBD1 on 5 matching bases. Germline CDR1 and CDR2: MNHEY and SMNVEV (reference sequence). V was clipped by 3 bases and J by 1 base, with 18 bases between them. This CDR3 is 17 amino acids long. CDR3 nucleotides: TGTGCCAGCAGTTTGATGGGAAACCGACAGCTTAACTATGGCTACACCTTC. Protein product: CASSLMGNRQLNYGYTF.